This paragraph covers one T cell receptor (beta chain) sequence. No antigen is known for it. Using immunoSEQ multiplex PCR, the repertoire was profiled, and TCRdb retains in-frame clones only, with some absent. The sample carries 45,000 to 60,000 clones, roughly 84% recorded once. The sample belongs to a study of OX40 agonist ivuxolimab in advanced cancers. On the study more broadly: Three patients had partial responses: one hepatocellular carcinoma, two cutaneous melanoma.

Findings of the study overall: In general, CD8+ T cells held more expanded clones than CD4+ did, on average. In the 0.1-3.0 mg/kg groups, partial responders showed among the lowest expansion.

The length of the CDR3 is 13 residues. V shed 7 bases and J shed 6 bases, with 13 bases lying between them. Per the germline V gene, CDR1 is MNHEY and CDR2 is SVGAGI. The chain recombines TRBV6-5 with TRBJ2-1; D is tentatively TRBD1 or TRBD2 (5 bases each). The TCR comes from an adult with an advanced solid tumor such as melanoma, head and neck, liver or kidney cancer. Specimen: CD4+ or CD8+ T cells sorted from blood, collected in a trial of the OX40 agonist ivuxolimab. The CDR3 DNA sequence: TGTGCCAGCACGTGGCTCGGGGCCAATGAGCAGTTCTTC. Protein: CASTWLGANEQFF.